The 20 T cell receptor beta chains below come from one sample, sequenced in a study of T cell changes during pregnancy in multiple sclerosis (dated 2019 in TCRdb). The library was prepared using the immunoSEQ multiplex PCR assay. The source is immuneACCESS, and TCRdb retained only in-frame sequences with V and J called. Part of the clones is not carried over; for the studies checked, unresolved V genes explain less than half of this, and the remainder is unexplained. The sample yields approximately 52,000 clones; approximately 92% were counted once. The ten biggest clones cover about 0.94% of the sample. The source was CD4+ T cells from peripheral blood mononuclear cells, collected in the second trimester of pregnancy. The receptors here all came from a female donor in good health, enrolled as a control in a pregnancy study.

The chain carries TRBV13 and TRBJ2-5; D unclear. The length of the CDR3 is 14 residues. V lost 3 bases and J lost 1, with 9 bases in between. The germline CDR1 and CDR2 sequences are PRHDT and FYEKMQ (reference sequence). As DNA, the CDR3 is TGTGCCAGCAGCTTCTCTTACAGCCAAGAGACCCAGTACTTC. Translating gives CASSFSYSQETQYF.

This clone was seen only once. V and J are TRBV29-1 and TRBJ2-2, with D hard to call. This CDR3 is built from 14 residues. CDR1 SQVTM and CDR2 ANQGSEA come from the germline V gene. Deletions cut 6 bases from V and 1 base from J, with 12 bases between. Written as DNA, the CDR3 is TGCAGCGTCCGTCCGACATGGAACACCGGGGAGCTGTTTTTT. Amino acid sequence: CSVRPTWNTGELFF.

V and J are TRBV6-5 and TRBJ1-4; TRBD1 is a possible D gene (6 bases). CDR1 and CDR2 (germline): MNHEY, SVGAGI. The CDR3 totals 13 residues. V lost 5 bases, J lost 11 bases, and 15 bases lay in between. The CDR3 DNA reads TGTGCCAGCAGTACCGAGGACAGAGACAAACTGTTTTTT. Its protein product is CASSTEDRDKLFF.

The chain couples TRBV5-1 to TRBJ1-1, with D maybe TRBD1 (5 bases). This CDR3 is 13 amino acids long. CDR1 SGHRS and CDR2 YFSETQ come from the germline V gene. V lost 4 bases to trimming and J lost 0 bases, with 7 bases between them. CDR3: CASSAGLNTEAFF. The CDR3 nucleotides read TGCGCCAGCAGCGCGGGACTGAACACTGAAGCTTTCTTT.

The chain carries TRBV28 and TRBJ1-2; weak D call: TRBD1 (6 bases). This CDR3 contains 13 residues. V was clipped by 5 bases and J by 8 bases, with 15 bases between them. CDR1 MDHEN and CDR2 SYDVKM come from the germline V gene. The chain's CDR3 is CASSPPRGYGYTF. In DNA, the CDR3 is TGTGCCAGCAGTCCACCCAGGGGTTACGGCTACACCTTC.

V gene TRBV28 combines with J gene TRBJ1-2; D is undetermined. The CDR3 runs to 14 residues. V lost 3 bases to trimming and J lost 8 bases, with 16 bases between them. Germline V gives CDR1 MDHEN, CDR2 SYDVKM. CDR3 sequence reads: CASSFTSRVEGYTF. The CDR3 DNA reads as TGTGCCAGCAGTTTCACCTCTCGGGTGGAGGGCTACACCTTC.

This chain joins TRBV19 and TRBJ1-5; 7 bases are shared with TRBD1. CDR3 length: 15 amino acids. J gave up 6 bases and V 1 base, and 6 bases lay outside the gene matches. The germline CDR1 and CDR2 sequences are LNHDA and SQIVND (reference sequence). The CDR3 bases are TGTGCCAGTAGTATAGGCACAGGGGTCGTTCAGCCCCAGCATTTT. Translating it yields CASSIGTGVVQPQHF.

V and J are TRBV27 and TRBJ1-1, with 7 bases lining up with TRBD1. Germline CDR1 is MNHEY and CDR2 is SMNVEV (reference sequence). The J segment lost 5 bases and the V segment lost 3 bases, leaving 6 bases of the junction unmatched. The CDR3 contains 14 residues. The CDR3 spells CASSFTRGVTEAFF. For the CDR3, the DNA is TGTGCCAGCAGTTTCACCAGGGGGGTGACTGAAGCTTTCTTT.

This chain connects TRBV28 to TRBJ2-3, with 7 nucleotides matching TRBD1. The CDR3 length is 17 residues. With 5 bases clipped from V and 3 bases from J, the junction kept 14 bases outside the gene matches. Germline CDR1 MDHEN, CDR2 SYDVKM. The CDR3 is CASSLPSTGIRTDTQYF. DNA for the CDR3: TGTGCCAGCAGTCTCCCCTCGACAGGGATAAGGACAGATACGCAGTATTTT.

The chain recombines TRBV11-1 with TRBJ2-7, with D possibly matching TRBD2 (5 bases). CDR3 length: 15 residues. V lost 5 bases and J lost 0, with 14 bases in between. Germline lookup yields CDR1 SGHAT and CDR2 FQDESV (reference sequence). The CDR3 nucleotides are TGTGCCAGCAGCGGTGACTATGCCCACTCCTACGAGCAGTACTTC. This codes for CASSGDYAHSYEQYF.

This clone appeared a single time. The V and J genes are TRBV29-1 and TRBJ2-5, with 10 positions matching TRBD2. The CDR3 is 14 amino acids. Germline-derived CDR1 and CDR2 are SQVTM and ANQGSEA. Losses at the gene ends were 8 bases for V and 5 bases for J; bases not matched to a gene: 11. The CDR3 spells CSCRASGREETQYF. DNA of the CDR3: TGCAGCTGCCGAGCCAGCGGGAGGGAGGAGACCCAGTACTTC.

V and J are TRBV2 and TRBJ1-5; 9 positions match TRBD1. There are 19 residues in the CDR3. Looked up from germline, CDR1 is SNHLY and CDR2 is FYNNEI. J gave up 0 bases and V 0 bases, and 9 bases lay outside the gene matches. The CDR3 nucleotides are TGTGCCAGCAGTGAAGCGGGTCACAGGGGGCATTATAGCAATCAGCCCCAGCATTTT. As protein: CASSEAGHRGHYSNQPQHF. Looking up the rest from reference TRBV2 and TRBJ1-5 gives the full variable domain: EPEVTQTPSHQVTQMGQEVILRCVPISNHLYFYWYRQILGQKVEFLVSFYNNEISEKSEIFDDQFSVERPDGSNFTLKIRSTKLEDSAMYFCASSEAGHRGHYSNQPQHFGDGTRLSIL.

The rearrangement links TRBV11-3 to TRBJ2-1, with 8 bases identical to TRBD1. The CDR3 spans 15 residues. V shed 3 bases, J shed 3 bases, and the junction held 4 bases outside the gene matches. Germline assignment: CDR1 SGHNT and CDR2 YENEEA. The CDR3 protein is CASSFSQGVYNEQFF. DNA for the CDR3: TGTGCCAGCAGCTTCTCACAGGGGGTCTACAATGAGCAGTTCTTC.

This chain uses TRBV28 with TRBJ1-2; TRBD1 matches at 7 bases. V lost 5 bases, J lost 6 bases, and 3 bases stayed unmatched. Per germline, CDR1 MDHEN and CDR2 SYDVKM. The CDR3 runs 12 residues. The DNA of the CDR3 is TGTGCCAGCAGTCAAGGGGGCGATGGCTACACCTTC. It codes for CASSQGGDGYTF.

The chain couples TRBV10-1 to TRBJ2-5, with 7 bases aligning to TRBD2. The CDR3 length is 13 residues. The germline gives CDR1 WNHNN, CDR2 SYGVQD (reference sequence). Losses at the gene ends were 6 bases for V and 6 bases for J; bases not matched to a gene: 7. CDR3 in amino acids: CASSPGRDQTQYF. The CDR3 region has the DNA TGCGCCAGCAGCCCAGGGAGGGACCAGACCCAGTACTTC.

This rearrangement joins TRBV5-1 to TRBJ2-1, with a possible D match to TRBD2 (6 bases). Germline V gives CDR1 SGHRS, CDR2 YFSETQ. Trimming left V 0 bases short and J 9 bases short, with 19 bases between. The CDR3 is made up of 16 amino acids. The CDR3 coding sequence is TGCGCCAGCAGCTTGGGCACTAGCTGGGATTCTGGTGAGCAGTTCTTC. Translation: CASSLGTSWDSGEQFF.

The chain recombines TRBV4-1 with TRBJ1-5; no reliable D call. The CDR3 runs 13 residues. The V gene lost 2 bases and the J gene lost 6 bases, with 8 bases spanning the gap. Germline V lookup: CDR1 MGHRA, CDR2 YSYEKL. The CDR3 sequence: CASSQSESQPQHF. The CDR3 coding sequence is TGCGCCAGCAGCCAAAGCGAGTCTCAGCCCCAGCATTTT.

J is TRBJ2-7 and V is TRBV28; TRBD1 aligns across 10 bases. Trimming at V came to 3 bases and at J to 7 bases, leaving 6 bases not matched to a gene. The CDR3 is 14 amino acids. The germline V gene has CDR1 MDHEN and CDR2 SYDVKM. CDR3 coding DNA: TGTGCCAGCAGTTTGACAGGGGGCCACCGGGAGCAGTACTTC. Its protein product is CASSLTGGHREQYF.

The CDR3 coding sequence is TGTGCCAGCAGCCTCGTTGTTGACAGAAAGAATGAAAAACTGTTTTTT. The encoded protein is CASSLVVDRKNEKLFF. The gene calls are TRBV7-9 and TRBJ1-4; TRBD1 is a possible D gene (5 bases). V was trimmed by 5 bases and J by 5 bases, leaving 18 bases between them. CDR3 length: 16 amino acids. Germline lookup yields CDR1 SEHNR and CDR2 FQNEAQ (reference sequence).

V usage is TRBV7-2 and J usage is TRBJ2-7, with a tentative D call TRBD2 (6 bases). The V end was cut by 5 bases, the J end by 2 bases, with 19 bases between. The germline V gene encodes CDR1 SGHTA and CDR2 FQGNSA. The CDR3 runs 16 residues. This CDR3 is CASSPLGRGVAYEQYF. For the CDR3, the DNA is TGTGCCAGCAGCCCCCTAGGGCGGGGAGTGGCCTACGAGCAGTACTTC.